A single sample is the source of the 26 T cell receptor beta chains below, sequenced in a study of CD8 T cells in ankylosing spondylitis. TCRdb fed the 5' RACE reads into MiXCR, producing one record per CDR3 protein. Among some 130,000 distinct CDR3 sequences listed, around 6.6% were seen once. Sample: blood, either unsorted or a sorted T cell fraction (not recorded which). The receptors originated from a female donor with ankylosing spondylitis or in good health (not recorded which).

Many counts were recorded for this clonotype. The chain couples TRBV5-1 to TRBJ2-1, with D possibly matching TRBD1 (5 bases). The germline CDR1 and CDR2 sequences are SGHRS and YFSETQ. The CDR3 is made up of 12 amino acids. The V end lost 7 bases, the J end lost 9 bases, and 14 bases lay between the germline ends. The CDR3: CASYPGQGEQFF. In DNA form, the CDR3 reads TGCGCCAGCTACCCGGGCCAGGGTGAGCAGTTCTTC.

This clonotype was observed many times. The CDR3 here is CASSLFGGRGETQYF. DNA of the CDR3: TGTGCCAGCAGTCTTTTCGGGGGGCGGGGAGAGACCCAGTACTTC. This rearrangement joins TRBV7-2 to TRBJ2-5; a weak D match, TRBD2 (7 bases). Germline-derived CDR1 and CDR2 are SGHTA and FQGNSA. V was shortened by 6 bases and J by 4 bases, with 18 bases between the two germline ends. The CDR3 loop spans 15 amino acids.

This clonotype occurred a few times. CDR3 sequence: CASSRPRDRGAQGEQFF. In DNA, the CDR3 is TGTGCCAGCAGCCGCCCCCGGGACAGGGGAGCTCAGGGTGAGCAGTTCTTC. This rearrangement joins TRBV7-8 to TRBJ2-1; TRBD1 matches at 10 bases. Germline V gives CDR1 SGHVS, CDR2 FQNEAQ. J was trimmed by 9 bases and V by 5 bases; bases with no gene match: 16. CDR3 length: 17 residues.

The rearrangement uses TRBV9 and TRBJ2-1, with 12 positions matching TRBD1. V gave up 3 bases and J gave up 8 bases; unmatched junction bases: 18. Germline V gene data show CDR1 as SGDLS and CDR2 as YYNGEE. This CDR3 region has 19 residues. The chain's CDR3 is CASSDPVRDRGRIGDEQFF. In nucleotides, the CDR3 is TGTGCCAGCAGCGACCCTGTTCGGGACAGGGGGCGAATTGGCGATGAGCAGTTCTTC.

The chain links TRBV5-6 to TRBJ2-1; TRBD1 might be the D (6 bases). The V gene lost 3 bases and the J gene lost 12 bases, with 10 bases spanning the gap. CDR1 is SGHDT and CDR2 is YYEEEE in the germline V gene. CDR3 length: 11 residues. CDR3 residues: CASSWRGGQFF. The CDR3, as DNA: TGTGCCAGCAGCTGGCGAGGGGGGCAGTTCTTC.

This clonotype turned up a few times. The chain uses TRBV18 and TRBJ2-3; TRBD2 matches at 8 bases. Trimming took 3 bases from V and 5 from J; bases not matched to a gene: 7. Germline V CDR1 and CDR2: KGHSH, LQKENI. The CDR3 is made up of 15 amino acids. The CDR3 is CASSPGLASRDTQYF. The DNA of the CDR3 is TGTGCCAGCTCACCTGGACTAGCTAGTAGAGATACGCAGTATTTT.

This sequence joins TRBV7-9 and TRBJ1-6; a possible D gene is TRBD1 (5 bases). V was cut by 1 base and J by 6 bases, with 16 bases left in between. CDR3 length: 17 amino acids. Germline-derived CDR1 and CDR2 are SEHNR and FQNEAQ (reference sequence). CDR3: CASSLVVGGRSNSPLHF. CDR3 nucleotides: TGTGCCAGCAGCTTAGTGGTCGGGGGACGGAGTAATTCACCCCTCCACTTT. The full variable domain, with the rest looked up from reference TRBV7-9 and TRBJ1-6, is DTGVSQNPRHKITKRGQNVTFRCDPISEHNRLYWYRQTLGQGPEFLTYFQNEAQLEKSRLLSDRFSAERPKGSFSTLEIQRTEQGDSAMYLCASSLVVGGRSNSPLHFGNGTRLTVT.

This clonotype has at least ten counts. V usage is TRBV10-3 and J usage is TRBJ1-1; 8 bases agree with TRBD1. The CDR3 length is 16 residues. CDR1 is ENHRY, CDR2 SYGVKD, per germline. V trimming: 7 bases; J trimming: 5 bases; junction bases outside the gene matches: 15. The CDR3 loop is CAINNGRGPSETEAFF. The CDR3, as DNA: TGTGCCATCAATAACGGCAGGGGGCCTTCGGAGACTGAAGCTTTCTTT.

CDR3 amino acids: CASSLLGLNYGYTF. CDR3 coding DNA: TGTGCCAGCAGTTTATTGGGCCTTAACTATGGCTACACCTTC. The chain employs TRBV12-3 or TRBV12-4 and TRBJ1-2; unclear D gene. Between the trimmed V and J ends, which lost 2 bases and 1 base, there was a span of 8 bases. The CDR3 spans 14 residues.

In this sample, this clonotype turned up many times. This chain connects TRBV6-5 to TRBJ1-6, with 8 positions matching TRBD1. The CDR3 spans 18 residues. Germline trimming cut 7 bases from V and 7 bases from J; bases unmatched to any gene: 18. Germline CDR1 is MNHEY and CDR2 is SVGAGI. Here the CDR3 reads CASTPAAWGTGENSPLHF. The CDR3 DNA reads TGTGCCAGCACTCCCGCCGCGTGGGGGACAGGAGAAAATTCACCCCTCCACTTT.

The V gene is TRBV7-9, the J gene TRBJ1-4; TRBD1 matches 8 bases. CDR1 and CDR2 from the germline V gene are SEHNR and FQNEAQ (reference sequence). Trimming cost V 6 bases and J 8 bases; bases outside gene matches: 8. CDR3 length equals 14 residues. The CDR3 is CASRAAGGEEKLFF. CDR3 nucleotides: TGTGCCAGCAGGGCGGCAGGGGGCGAGGAAAAACTGTTTTTT. The complete variable domain, with remaining parts taken from reference TRBV7-9 and TRBJ1-4, reads DTGVSQNPRHKITKRGQNVTFRCDPISEHNRLYWYRQTLGQGPEFLTYFQNEAQLEKSRLLSDRFSAERPKGSFSTLEIQRTEQGDSAMYLCASRAAGGEEKLFFGSGTQLSVL.

This clonotype has at least ten counts. This chain uses TRBV7-2 with TRBJ2-2; D gene uncertain. The CDR3 contains 15 residues. Germline V lookup: CDR1 SGHTA, CDR2 FQGNSA. V dropped 1 base and J dropped 7 bases, with 13 bases sitting between them. The CDR3 bases are TGTGCCAGCAGCTTAGAAGGGCCCCAAGGCGGGGAGCTGTTTTTT. It translates to CASSLEGPQGGELFF.

This clonotype has ten or more counts. This rearrangement joins TRBV6-1 to TRBJ2-3; TRBD2 matches at 11 bases. The ends lost 8 bases at V and 2 bases at J; junction bases unmatched: 6. The CDR3 is made up of 15 amino acids. Per germline, CDR1 MNHNS and CDR2 SASEGT. As DNA, the CDR3 is TGTGCCAGCCAAACTAGCGGGGGATACACAGATACGCAGTATTTT. Translated, it gives CASQTSGGYTDTQYF.

The sample holds many counts of this clonotype. The V call is TRBV19, the J call TRBJ1-4, with D unresolved. This CDR3 spans 12 amino acids. Germline lookup yields CDR1 LNHDA and CDR2 SQIVND (reference sequence). Trimming cost V 3 bases and J 3 bases, with 2 bases left between them. CDR3 residues: CASSMANEKLFF. The CDR3 region has the DNA TGTGCCAGTAGTATGGCTAATGAAAAACTGTTTTTT. The full variable domain, completed using reference TRBV19 and TRBJ1-4, is DGGITQSPKYLFRKEGQNVTLSCEQNLNHDAMYWYRQDPGQGLRLIYYSQIVNDFQKGDIAEGYSVSREKKESFPLTVTSAQKNPTAFYLCASSMANEKLFFGSGTQLSVL.

Ten or more counts support this clonotype. The V and J genes are TRBV9 and TRBJ1-1; no firm D call. V was trimmed by 0 bases and J by 1 base, leaving 7 bases between them. The CDR3 runs to 14 residues. The germline CDR1 and CDR2 sequences are SGDLS and YYNGEE. The CDR3 bases are TGTGCCAGCAGCGTAGGAGTGGCGAACACTGAAGCTTTCTTT. Translated, it gives CASSVGVANTEAFF.

This clonotype was observed at least ten times. J is TRBJ1-2 and V is TRBV5-6, with 9 bases fitting TRBD1. CDR3 length: 13 residues. Germline CDR1 and CDR2: SGHDT and YYEEEE. Germline trimming cut 4 bases from V and 8 bases from J; bases unmatched to any gene: 6. The CDR3 protein is CASSVGQGSGYTF. Here the CDR3 DNA reads TGTGCCAGCAGCGTGGGACAGGGAAGCGGCTACACCTTC.

J is TRBJ2-3 and V is TRBV3-1, with D maybe TRBD1 (6 bases). V dropped 6 bases and J dropped 1 base, with 17 bases sitting between them. Germline assignment: CDR1 LGHDT and CDR2 YNNKEL (reference sequence). The CDR3 spans 16 residues. The CDR3: CASSLIGTSRTDTQYF. The CDR3, as DNA: TGTGCCAGCAGTCTTATCGGGACATCCCGCACAGATACGCAGTATTTT.

This clonotype came up many times. The rearrangement joins TRBV4-2 to TRBJ1-3; a possible D gene is TRBD1 (6 bases). Germline V gives CDR1 LGHNA, CDR2 YNFKEQ. This CDR3 has 16 residues. The ends were cut back, 1 base at V and 0 bases at J, with 10 bases in the middle. The DNA of the CDR3 is TGTGCCAGCAGCCAAGGTGGACAGAGCTCTGGAAACACCATATATTTT. Protein product: CASSQGGQSSGNTIYF.

In its sample, this clonotype was seen many times. The chain recombines TRBV20-1 with TRBJ2-1; D is possibly TRBD1 (6 bases). Germline V gene lookup returns CDR1 DFQATT and CDR2 SNEGSKA (reference sequence). Trimming left V 0 bases short and J 12 bases short, with 18 bases between. CDR3 length equals 14 residues. CDR3 sequence reads: CSARDGTGPQGQFF. The CDR3 coding sequence is TGCAGTGCTAGAGATGGGACGGGCCCACAGGGGCAGTTCTTC.

The V and J genes are TRBV20-1 and TRBJ1-2; D gene ambiguous. V was shortened by 1 base and J by 2 bases, with 11 bases between the two germline ends. From germline, CDR1 is DFQATT and CDR2 SNEGSKA (reference sequence). CDR3 length equals 14 residues. The CDR3 here is CSARVGRRNYGYTF. The CDR3 DNA follows: TGCAGTGCTAGAGTAGGGAGGAGGAACTATGGCTACACCTTC.

This clonotype was seen at least ten times. The rearrangement joins TRBV4-1 to TRBJ1-6, with 7 bases identical to TRBD1. CDR1 MGHRA and CDR2 YSYEKL come from the germline V gene. V shed 6 bases, J shed 6 bases, and the junction held 8 bases outside the gene matches. CDR3 length: 15 residues. DNA of the CDR3: TGCGCCAGCAGGTCATACAGGGGAGGTAATTCACCCCTCCACTTT. The encoded protein is CASRSYRGGNSPLHF.

Many counts were recorded for this clonotype. The V and J genes are TRBV6-1 and TRBJ2-7; 7 positions agree with TRBD1. Germline V gene sequence: CDR1 MNHNS, CDR2 SASEGT. The CDR3 is 14 amino acids. V lost 2 bases and J lost 5; bases outside the gene matches: 6. The CDR3 region has the DNA TGTGCCAGCAGTGAACGGTCCAGGGGGAACGAGCAGTACTTC. Its protein is CASSERSRGNEQYF.

This clonotype showed up many times. The chain links TRBV4-2 to TRBJ2-2; TRBD1 might be the D (5 bases). V lost 0 bases, J lost 6 bases, and 8 bases lay in between. The length of the CDR3 is 14 residues. Germline loops: CDR1 LGHNA, CDR2 YNFKEQ. In DNA form, the CDR3 reads TGTGCCAGCAGCCAAGATCAGACAGCCGGGGAGCTGTTTTTT. Translation gives CASSQDQTAGELFF.

This clonotype has ten or more counts. The V call is TRBV5-1, the J call TRBJ2-2, with D uncertain. V was cut by 2 bases and J by 0 bases, with 8 bases left in between. The CDR3 consists of 15 residues. Germline V gives CDR1 SGHRS, CDR2 YFSETQ. The CDR3 is CASSLGQPNTGELFF. The DNA for the CDR3 is TGCGCCAGCAGCTTAGGGCAGCCGAACACCGGGGAGCTGTTTTTT. Combining the CDR3 with reference TRBV5-1 and TRBJ2-2 gives the whole variable domain KAGVTQTPRYLIKTRGQQVTLSCSPISGHRSVSWYQQTPGQGLQFLFEYFSETQRNKGNFPGRFSGRQFSNSRSEMNVSTLELGDSALYLCASSLGQPNTGELFFGEGSRLTVL.

The chain has TRBV7-2 and TRBJ1-6; D perhaps matches TRBD1 (5 bases). The CDR3 contains 16 residues. Trimming removed 8 bases at V and 3 bases at J, with 17 bases between. Germline lookup yields CDR1 SGHTA and CDR2 FQGNSA. CDR3 region: CASGTMGQHYNSPLHF. The CDR3 DNA reads as TGTGCCAGCGGTACGATGGGGCAGCACTATAATTCACCCCTCCACTTT.

There are many counts of this clonotype. The chain couples TRBV4-2 to TRBJ1-1; no reliable D call. The germline V and J ends were trimmed by 0 bases and 5 bases, with 16 bases remaining between them. The CDR3 spans 16 residues. Per the germline V gene, CDR1 is LGHNA and CDR2 is YNFKEQ. The CDR3 DNA follows: TGTGCCAGCAGCCAAGATCGAACGGCCGTTGGGACTGAAGCTTTCTTT. Translated, it gives CASSQDRTAVGTEAFF.